This is a list of T cell receptor beta chains from one sample in a study of T cell responses to AZD1222 COVID-19 vaccine. TCRdb keeps only in-frame clones here, not all; method: immunoSEQ multiplex PCR. The repertoire holds 150,000 to 200,000 clones, around 93% seen once, with roughly 9.8% in the top ten. The sequenced sample was peripheral blood, obtained on day 0 of AZD1222 vaccination. Receptors originate from an adult in good health. CDR3s include the opening cysteine and the closing phenylalanine or tryptophan. D genes are given only for firm matches. Rows give clone size only sometimes, using once, few, many, or a class for an expanded clone.

TRBV5-5,-,TRBJ1-5,TRBD1,TGTGCCAGCAGCGGCGGGACAGGGAGCAATCAGCCCCAGCATTTT,CASSGGTGSNQPQHF
TRBV5-1,-,TRBJ1-1,-,TGCGCCAGCAGCCCCTGGGAACAGGGAATCACTGAAGCTTTCTTT,CASSPWEQGITEAFF
TRBV30,-,TRBJ1-3,-,TGTGCCTGGAGTCACTCAGACTCTGGAAACACCATATATTTT,CAWSHSDSGNTIYF
TRBV27,-,TRBJ2-7,-,TGTGCCAGCAGTTTCCCCCACTCCGAGCAGTACTTC,CASSFPHSEQYF
TRBV27,-,TRBJ2-7,-,TGTGCCAGCAGTGCAGGACAGTCCCCTTCCTACGAGCAGTACTTC,CASSAGQSPSYEQYF
TRBV27,-,TRBJ1-6,-,TGTGCCAGCAGTTTAGTTGAGAGCTCCTATAATTCACCCCTCCACTTT,CASSLVESSYNSPLHF
TRBV13,-,TRBJ2-1,TRBD1,TGTGCCAGCAGCTCGAGACAGGGGGCTAGGAATGAGCAGTTCTTC,CASSSRQGARNEQFF
TRBV5-4,-,TRBJ2-7,TRBD1,TGTGCCAGCAGCCCGGGACAGGGCCGTGGGCCTTACGAGCAGTACTTC,CASSPGQGRGPYEQYF
TRBV11-2,-,TRBJ1-2,-,TGTGCCAGCAGCTTAGCAGCATCTGGCTACACCTTC,CASSLAASGYTF
TRBV6-1,-,TRBJ2-3,-,TGTGCCAGCAGTGAGGGCAGGACGGGAACGCAGTATTTT,CASSEGRTGTQYF
TRBV24-1,-,TRBJ1-1,-,TGTGCCACCAGGCTCGCGGGGCGGACTGAAGCTTTCTTT,CATRLAGRTEAFF
TRBV29-1,-,TRBJ1-4,-,TGCAGCGCTGGGAGAAGTCATGAAAAACTGTTTTTT,CSAGRSHEKLFF
TRBV4-2,-,TRBJ1-4,-,TGTGCCAGCAGCCAAGGGGGAGCCTCGACTAATGAAAAACTGTTTTTT,CASSQGGASTNEKLFF
TRBV9,-,TRBJ1-1,-,TGTGCCAGCAGCCCAACCGGGGGGGCGCGGCGTAACACTGAAGCTTTCTTT,CASSPTGGARRNTEAFF
TRBV27,-,TRBJ2-3,-,TGTGCCAGCAGTTTATCGGCAGGGTACACAGATACGCAGTATTTT,CASSLSAGYTDTQYF
TRBV18,-,TRBJ2-1,TRBD2,TGTGCCAGCTCACCACGGGTTAGCGGGAGCATTGGTGAGCAGTTCTTC,CASSPRVSGSIGEQFF
TRBV7-9,-,TRBJ1-6,-,TGTGCCAGCAGCGTATCAGGGAAGCCCCTCCACTTT,CASSVSGKPLHF
TRBV4-2,-,TRBJ2-7,TRBD2,TGTGCCAGCAGCCCAAGACTAGCTGGCTCCTACGAGCAGTACTTC,CASSPRLAGSYEQYF
TRBV4-1,-,TRBJ1-2,TRBD1,TGCGCCACCAGCCAACTCTCCGGGACAGGGGGCGACTATGGCTACACCTTC,CATSQLSGTGGDYGYTF
TRBV2,-,TRBJ1-1,-,TGTGCCAGCAGTGACAGGCTTGAAGCTTTCTTT,CASSDRLEAFF
TRBV10-1,-,TRBJ2-2,-,TGCGCCAGCAGTGACGGACCCGGGGAGCTGTTTTTT,CASSDGPGELFF
TRBV2,-,TRBJ2-5,TRBD2,TGTGCCAGCAGGCCTCCGGGACTAGCGAGGAGGGAGACCCAGTACTTC,CASRPPGLARRETQYF
TRBV9,few,TRBJ2-1,-,TGTGCCAGCAGCGCTCCCGGACTACGAGCCTACAATGAGCAGTTCTTC,CASSAPGLRAYNEQFF
TRBV15,-,TRBJ2-1,-,TGTGCCACCAGCAGACGCCGGGGGCTGACCTACAATGAGCAGTTCTTC,CATSRRRGLTYNEQFF
TRBV6-5,-,TRBJ2-7,TRBD1,TGTGCCAGCAGTTCCCAGGGGGCCTACGAGCAGTACTTC,CASSSQGAYEQYF
TRBV3-1/TRBV3-2,-,TRBJ2-1,-,TGTGCCAGCAGCCAAGATAGAGTAGCAGGCAATGAGCAGTTCTTC,CASSQDRVAGNEQFF